This T cell receptor (beta chain) was found in a study of T cells in localized non-small cell lung cancer. Study-wide results and caveats: Appearances in adjacent lung were noted for a median 57 of the top 100 tumor clones. Owing to sequencing of a solitary tumor region, heterogeneity cannot be discounted. Uninvolved adjacent lung had the highest recorded T cell clonality, with tumor below it.

For this clone: Antigen specificity is unknown.

Trimming stripped 1 base from V and 6 bases from J, with 12 bases between. Germline CDR1 is SEHNR and CDR2 is FQNEAQ (reference sequence). The CDR3 length is 14 residues. Using immunoSEQ multiplex PCR, the repertoire was profiled, and TCRdb retains in-frame clones only, with some absent. The data show about 31,000 clones, roughly 86% seen once. The sample in question was peripheral blood mononuclear cells, obtained before any cancer treatment. The clonotype was recovered from a woman between 35 and 75 years old with stage III lung adenocarcinoma. The chain carries TRBV7-9 and TRBJ1-2; a weak D match, TRBD1 (5 bases). The CDR3: CASSLDKGVDGYTF. CDR3 nucleotides: TGTGCCAGCAGCTTAGACAAAGGGGTGGATGGCTACACCTTC.